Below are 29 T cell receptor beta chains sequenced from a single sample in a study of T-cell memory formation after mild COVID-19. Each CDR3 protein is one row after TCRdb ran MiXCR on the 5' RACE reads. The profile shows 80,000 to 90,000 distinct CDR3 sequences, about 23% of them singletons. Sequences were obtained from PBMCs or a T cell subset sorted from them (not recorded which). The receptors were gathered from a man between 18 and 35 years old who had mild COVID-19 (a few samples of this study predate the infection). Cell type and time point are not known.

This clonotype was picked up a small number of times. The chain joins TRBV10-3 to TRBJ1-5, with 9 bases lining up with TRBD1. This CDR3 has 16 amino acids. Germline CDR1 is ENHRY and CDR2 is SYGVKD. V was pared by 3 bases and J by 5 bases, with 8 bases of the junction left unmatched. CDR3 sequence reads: CAISDPPTGGDQPQHF. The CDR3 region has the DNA TGTGCCATCAGTGACCCCCCGACAGGGGGAGATCAGCCCCAGCATTTT.

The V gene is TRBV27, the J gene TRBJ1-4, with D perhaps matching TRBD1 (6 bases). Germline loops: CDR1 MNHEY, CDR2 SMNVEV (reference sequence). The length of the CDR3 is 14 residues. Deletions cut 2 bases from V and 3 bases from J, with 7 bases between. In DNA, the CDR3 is TGTGCCAGCAGTTTACAGGGGTCTAATGAAAAACTGTTTTTT. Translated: CASSLQGSNEKLFF.

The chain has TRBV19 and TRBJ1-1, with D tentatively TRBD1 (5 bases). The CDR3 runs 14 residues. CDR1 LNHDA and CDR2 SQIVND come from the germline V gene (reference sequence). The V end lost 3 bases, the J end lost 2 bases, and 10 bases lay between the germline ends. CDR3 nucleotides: TGTGCCAGTAGTATCGGGGGAGCCAACACTGAAGCTTTCTTT. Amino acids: CASSIGGANTEAFF.

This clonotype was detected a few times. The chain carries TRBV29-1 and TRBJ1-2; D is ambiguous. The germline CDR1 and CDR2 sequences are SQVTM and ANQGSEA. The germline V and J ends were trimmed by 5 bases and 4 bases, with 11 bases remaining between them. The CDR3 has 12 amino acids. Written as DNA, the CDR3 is TGCAGCGTTTGGACCCTTGGCTATGGCTACACCTTC. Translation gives CSVWTLGYGYTF.

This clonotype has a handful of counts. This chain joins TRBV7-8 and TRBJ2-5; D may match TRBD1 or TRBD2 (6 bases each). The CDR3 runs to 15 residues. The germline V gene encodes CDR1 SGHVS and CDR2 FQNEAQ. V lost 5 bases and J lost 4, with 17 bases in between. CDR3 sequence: CASSTERGGRETQYF. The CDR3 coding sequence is TGTGCCAGCAGCACCGAAAGAGGGGGGAGAGAGACCCAGTACTTC.

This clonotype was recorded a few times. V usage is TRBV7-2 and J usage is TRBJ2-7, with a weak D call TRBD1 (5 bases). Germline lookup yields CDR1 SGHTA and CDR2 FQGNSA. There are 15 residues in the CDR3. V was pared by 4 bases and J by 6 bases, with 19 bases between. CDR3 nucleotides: TGTGCCAGCAGCTCCGCCCCAACAATCAGGGTCGAGCAGTACTTC. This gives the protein CASSSAPTIRVEQYF.

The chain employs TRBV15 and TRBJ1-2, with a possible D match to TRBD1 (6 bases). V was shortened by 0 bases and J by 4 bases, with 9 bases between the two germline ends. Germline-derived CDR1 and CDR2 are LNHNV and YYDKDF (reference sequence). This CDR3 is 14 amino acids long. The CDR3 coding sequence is TGTGCCACCAGCAGAGAAACAGGGTTCTATGGCTACACCTTC. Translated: CATSRETGFYGYTF.

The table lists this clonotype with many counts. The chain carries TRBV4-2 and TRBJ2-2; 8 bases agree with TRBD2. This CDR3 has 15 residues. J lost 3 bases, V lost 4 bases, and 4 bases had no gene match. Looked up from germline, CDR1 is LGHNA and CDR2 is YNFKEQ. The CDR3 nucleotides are TGTGCCAGCAGCCTTAACGGGGGGGACACCGGGGAGCTGTTTTTT. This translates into CASSLNGGDTGELFF.

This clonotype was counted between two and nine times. The CDR3 coding sequence is TGTGCCGGAGGAGATAGCAATCAGCCCCAGCATTTT. Amino acids: CAGGDSNQPQHF. The genes are TRBV6-2 or TRBV6-3 and TRBJ1-5, with no clear D. This CDR3 is 12 amino acids long. Germline CDR1 is MNHEY and CDR2 is SVGEGT. V shed 11 bases and J shed 0 bases, with 8 bases lying between them.

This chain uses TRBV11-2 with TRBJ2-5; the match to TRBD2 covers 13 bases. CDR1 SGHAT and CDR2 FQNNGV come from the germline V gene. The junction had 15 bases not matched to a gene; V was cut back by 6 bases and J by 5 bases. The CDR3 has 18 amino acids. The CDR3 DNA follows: TGTGCCAGCAGGCGTACTAGCGGGGGGGTCCCCGGCTGGGAGACCCAGTACTTC. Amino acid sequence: CASRRTSGGVPGWETQYF.

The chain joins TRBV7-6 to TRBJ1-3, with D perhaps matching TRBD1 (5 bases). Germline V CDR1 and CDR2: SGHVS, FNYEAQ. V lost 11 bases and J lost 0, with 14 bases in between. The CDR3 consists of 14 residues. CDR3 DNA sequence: TGTGCCGTCAGGGTCTCTCTCTCTGGAAACACCATATATTTT. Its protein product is CAVRVSLSGNTIYF.

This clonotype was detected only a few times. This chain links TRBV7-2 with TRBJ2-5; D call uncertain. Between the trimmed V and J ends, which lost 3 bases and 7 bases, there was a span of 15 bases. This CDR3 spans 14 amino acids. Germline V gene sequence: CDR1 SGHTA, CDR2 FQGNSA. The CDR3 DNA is TGTGCCAGCAGCTTTCCCCGGCAGGCTGGGACCCAGTACTTC. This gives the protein CASSFPRQAGTQYF.

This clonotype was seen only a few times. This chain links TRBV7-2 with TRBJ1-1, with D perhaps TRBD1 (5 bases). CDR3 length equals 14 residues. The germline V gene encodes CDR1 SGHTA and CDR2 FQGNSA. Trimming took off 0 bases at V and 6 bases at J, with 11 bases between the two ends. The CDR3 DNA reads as TGTGCCAGCAGCTTAGCCAGGGAAAAGGCTGAAGCTTTCTTT. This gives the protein CASSLAREKAEAFF.

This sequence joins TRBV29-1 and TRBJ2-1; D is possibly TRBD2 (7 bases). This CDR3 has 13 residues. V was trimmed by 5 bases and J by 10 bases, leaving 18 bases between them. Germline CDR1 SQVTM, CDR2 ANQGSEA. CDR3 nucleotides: TGCAGCGTTTTTCGCGGGGGCATCGGGGAGCAGTTCTTC. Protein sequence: CSVFRGGIGEQFF.

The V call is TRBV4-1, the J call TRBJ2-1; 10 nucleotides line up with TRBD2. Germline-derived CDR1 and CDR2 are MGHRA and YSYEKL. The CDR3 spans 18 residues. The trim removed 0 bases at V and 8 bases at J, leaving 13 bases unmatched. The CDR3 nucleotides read TGCGCCAGCAGCCAAGATCAGTCGGGGCTAGCGGGGGTCGATGAGCAGTTCTTC. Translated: CASSQDQSGLAGVDEQFF.

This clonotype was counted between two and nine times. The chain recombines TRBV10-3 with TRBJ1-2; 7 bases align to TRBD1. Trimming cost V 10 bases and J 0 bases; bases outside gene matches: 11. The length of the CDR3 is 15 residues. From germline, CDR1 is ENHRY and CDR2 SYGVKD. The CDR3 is CATSDWTGANYGYTF. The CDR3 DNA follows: TGTGCCACCTCTGACTGGACAGGAGCTAACTATGGCTACACCTTC.

DNA for the CDR3: TGCAGCGGGACAGTGAGATACGAGCAGTACTTC. It translates to CSGTVRYEQYF. This chain links TRBV29-1 with TRBJ2-7; maybe TRBD1 (6 bases). Germline V gene sequence: CDR1 SQVTM, CDR2 ANQGSEA. The CDR3 is 11 residues long. V was shortened by 7 bases and J by 4 bases, with 11 bases between the two germline ends.

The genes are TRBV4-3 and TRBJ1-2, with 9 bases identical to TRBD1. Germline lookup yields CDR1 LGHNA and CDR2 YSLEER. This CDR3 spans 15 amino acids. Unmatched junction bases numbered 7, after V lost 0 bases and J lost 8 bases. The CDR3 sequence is CASSQDSGTGYGYTF. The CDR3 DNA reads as TGCGCCAGCAGCCAAGATTCAGGGACAGGGTACGGCTACACCTTC.

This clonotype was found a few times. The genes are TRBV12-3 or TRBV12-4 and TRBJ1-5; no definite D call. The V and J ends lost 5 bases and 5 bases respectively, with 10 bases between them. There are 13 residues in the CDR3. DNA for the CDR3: TGTGCCAGCAGTGACGACGGATATCAGCCCCAGCATTTT. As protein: CASSDDGYQPQHF.

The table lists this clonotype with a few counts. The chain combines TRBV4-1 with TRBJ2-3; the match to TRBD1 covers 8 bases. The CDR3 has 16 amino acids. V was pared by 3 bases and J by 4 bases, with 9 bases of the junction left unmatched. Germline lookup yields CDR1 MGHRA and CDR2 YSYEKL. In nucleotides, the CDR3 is TGCGCCAGCAGCCACCCGGACAGGGACATCGCAGATACGCAGTATTTT. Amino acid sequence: CASSHPDRDIADTQYF.

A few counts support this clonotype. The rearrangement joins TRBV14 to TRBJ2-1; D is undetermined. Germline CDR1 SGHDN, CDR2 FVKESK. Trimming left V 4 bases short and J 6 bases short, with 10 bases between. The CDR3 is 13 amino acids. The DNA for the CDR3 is TGTGCCAGCAGCCCGATGGGAACCAATGAGCAGTTCTTC. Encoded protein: CASSPMGTNEQFF.

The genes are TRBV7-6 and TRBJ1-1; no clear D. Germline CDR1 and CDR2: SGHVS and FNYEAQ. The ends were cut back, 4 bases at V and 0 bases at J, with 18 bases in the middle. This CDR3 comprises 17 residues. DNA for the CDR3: TGTGCCAGCAGCTCCACGGGTGTAGGATTTATGAACACTGAAGCTTTCTTT. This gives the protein CASSSTGVGFMNTEAFF.

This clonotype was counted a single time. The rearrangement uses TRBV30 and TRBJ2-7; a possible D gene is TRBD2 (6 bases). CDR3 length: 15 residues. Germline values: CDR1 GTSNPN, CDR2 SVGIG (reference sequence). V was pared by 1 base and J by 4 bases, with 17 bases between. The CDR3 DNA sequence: TGTGCCTGGAGTGAGGGGATAGCGGACCCGTACGAGCAGTACTTC. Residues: CAWSEGIADPYEQYF.

CDR3 in amino acids: CASSPKGLIYEQYF. The CDR3 bases are TGTGCCAGCAGCCCCAAGGGGCTTATCTACGAGCAGTACTTC. The genes are TRBV9 and TRBJ2-7, with D possibly TRBD1 on 5 matching bases. Germline loops: CDR1 SGDLS, CDR2 YYNGEE. The CDR3 runs to 14 residues. V gave up 4 bases and J gave up 3 bases, with 14 bases separating them.

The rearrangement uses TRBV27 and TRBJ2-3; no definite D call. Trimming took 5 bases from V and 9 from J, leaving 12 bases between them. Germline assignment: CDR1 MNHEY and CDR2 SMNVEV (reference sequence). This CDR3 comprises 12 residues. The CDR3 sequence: CASSASPRTQYF. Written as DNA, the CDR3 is TGTGCCAGCAGTGCCTCCCCTAGAACGCAGTATTTT.

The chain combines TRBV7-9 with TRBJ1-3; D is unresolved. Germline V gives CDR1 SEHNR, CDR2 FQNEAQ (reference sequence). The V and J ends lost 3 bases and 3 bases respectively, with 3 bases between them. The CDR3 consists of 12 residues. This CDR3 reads CASSFYGNTIYF. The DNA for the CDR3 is TGTGCCAGCAGCTTTTATGGAAACACCATATATTTT.

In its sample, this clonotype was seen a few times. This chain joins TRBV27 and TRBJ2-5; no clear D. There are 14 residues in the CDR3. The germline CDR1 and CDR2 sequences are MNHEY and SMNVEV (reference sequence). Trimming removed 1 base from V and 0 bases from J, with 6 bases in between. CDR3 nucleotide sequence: TGTGCCAGCAGTTTATACGGGTACCAAGAGACCCAGTACTTC. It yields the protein CASSLYGYQETQYF.

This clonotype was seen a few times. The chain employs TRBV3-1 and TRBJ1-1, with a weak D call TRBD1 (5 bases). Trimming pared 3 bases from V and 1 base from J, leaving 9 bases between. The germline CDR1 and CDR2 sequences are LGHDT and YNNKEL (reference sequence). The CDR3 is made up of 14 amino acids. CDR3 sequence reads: CASSHRGRNTEAFF. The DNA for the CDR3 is TGTGCCAGCAGCCATCGGGGCCGGAACACTGAAGCTTTCTTT.

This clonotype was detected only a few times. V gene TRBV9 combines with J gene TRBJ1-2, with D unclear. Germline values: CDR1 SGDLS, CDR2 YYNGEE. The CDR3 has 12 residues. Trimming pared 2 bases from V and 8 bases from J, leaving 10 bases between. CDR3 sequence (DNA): TGTGCCAGCAGCGTTTTGGGAAACGGCTACACCTTC. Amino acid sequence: CASSVLGNGYTF.